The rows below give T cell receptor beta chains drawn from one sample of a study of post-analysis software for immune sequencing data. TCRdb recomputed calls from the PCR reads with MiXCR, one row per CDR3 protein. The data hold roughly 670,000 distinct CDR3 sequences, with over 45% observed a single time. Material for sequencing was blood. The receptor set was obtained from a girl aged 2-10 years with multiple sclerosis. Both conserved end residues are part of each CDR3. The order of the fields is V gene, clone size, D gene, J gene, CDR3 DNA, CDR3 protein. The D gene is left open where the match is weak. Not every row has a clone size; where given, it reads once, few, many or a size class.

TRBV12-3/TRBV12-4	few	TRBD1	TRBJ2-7	TGTGCCAGCAGGGGGACAGGTTTCTACGAGCAGTACTTC	CASRGTGFYEQYF
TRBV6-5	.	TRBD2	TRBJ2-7	TGTGCCAGCAGTTACGGGGGACTAGCCACCTACGAGCAGTACTTC	CASSYGGLATYEQYF
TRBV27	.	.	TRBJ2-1	TGTGCCAGCAGTCCGAGTACAGGACATTCCTACAATGAGCAGTTCTTC	CASSPSTGHSYNEQFF
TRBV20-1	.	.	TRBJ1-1	TGCAGTGCTAGGGGTGCGGCAGCTTCTAACACTGAAGCTTTCTTT	CSARGAAASNTEAFF
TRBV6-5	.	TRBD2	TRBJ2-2	TGTGCCAGCACCCAAGAAGCGGGGGAGTTCACCGGGGAGCTGTTTTTT	CASTQEAGEFTGELFF
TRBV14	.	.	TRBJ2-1	TGTGCCAGCAGCGCTAGGGAAGTTTGGGATGAGCAGTTCTTC	CASSAREVWDEQFF
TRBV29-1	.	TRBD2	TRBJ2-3	TGCAGCGTTGTCCGGGGGGGTTCCGCAGATACGCAGTATTTT	CSVVRGGSADTQYF
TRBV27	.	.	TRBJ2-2	TGTGCCAGCAGTCGACAGGTTTACACCGGGGAGCTGTTTTTT	CASSRQVYTGELFF
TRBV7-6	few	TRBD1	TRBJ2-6	TGTGCCAGCAGCTCCCGGGACAGGGGGCTTGGGGCCAACGTCCTGACTTTC	CASSSRDRGLGANVLTF
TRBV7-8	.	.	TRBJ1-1	TGTGCCAGCAGCTTATGGGGTCAAGAGGGGACTGAAGCTTTCTTT	CASSLWGQEGTEAFF
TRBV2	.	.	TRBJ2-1	TGTGCCAGCAGTGATTTCGGGGAAGGCAATGAGCAGTTCTTC	CASSDFGEGNEQFF
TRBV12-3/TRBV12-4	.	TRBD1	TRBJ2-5	TGTGCCAGCATCGTAACAGGGGGCATGGACCAGTACTTC	CASIVTGGMDQYF
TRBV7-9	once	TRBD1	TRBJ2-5	TGTGCCAGCAGCTTACACGCCGCCCACCAGGGGGTCGTACAAGAGACCCAGTACTTC	CASSLHAAHQGVVQETQYF
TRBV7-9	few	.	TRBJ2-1	TGTGCCAGCAGCTTCGGACTGGGAGCCTACAATGAGCAGTTCTTC	CASSFGLGAYNEQFF
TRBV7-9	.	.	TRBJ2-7	TGTGCCAGCAGCTCGGGTAGGGGTACCTACGAGCAGTACTTC	CASSSGRGTYEQYF
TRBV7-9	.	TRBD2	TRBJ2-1	TGTGCCAGCAGCTCCCGGGGGGTCGATGAGCAGTTCTTC	CASSSRGVDEQFF
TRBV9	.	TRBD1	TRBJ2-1	TGTGCCAGCAGCCCTTCCGGGACAGCTTACAATGAGCAGTTCTTC	CASSPSGTAYNEQFF
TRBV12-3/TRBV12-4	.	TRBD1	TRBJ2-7	TGTGCCAGCAGCCCAAGCCGGGACAGGGTCGTATACGAGCAGTACTTC	CASSPSRDRVVYEQYF
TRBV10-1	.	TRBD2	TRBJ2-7	TGCGCCAGCAGTGCAGCGGGAGGTAGCTCCTACGAGCAGTACTTC	CASSAAGGSSYEQYF
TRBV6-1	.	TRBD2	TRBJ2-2	TGTGCCAGCAGACTACAACCAGCGGGAGGGCGCACCGGGGAGCTGTTTTTT	CASRLQPAGGRTGELFF
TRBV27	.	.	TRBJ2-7	TGTGCCAGCAAATTCGGCGGGGCCTCCTACGAGCAGTACTTC	CASKFGGASYEQYF
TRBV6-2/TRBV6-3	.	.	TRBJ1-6	TGTGCCAGCAGTTACGTCAGAGGGTACTCACCCCTCCACTTT	CASSYVRGYSPLHF
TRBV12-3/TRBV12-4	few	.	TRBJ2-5	TGTGCCAGCAGTTTAGCGGGAAGGGCGGAGACCCAGTACTTC	CASSLAGRAETQYF
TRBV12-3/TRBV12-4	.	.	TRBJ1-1	TGTGCCAGCAGTTTAAATTTGGGAGCTTTCTTT	CASSLNLGAFF
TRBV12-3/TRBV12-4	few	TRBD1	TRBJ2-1	TGTGCCAGCAGCCATAGGGACAGGGGGCTCGATGAGCAGTTCTTC	CASSHRDRGLDEQFF
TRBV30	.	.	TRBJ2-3	TGTGCCGCCTCCCCCACCGGTACGCAGTATTTT	CAASPTGTQYF
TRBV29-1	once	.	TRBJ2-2	TGCAGCGTTCCTACAGGCCCCGGGGAGCTGTTTTTT	CSVPTGPGELFF
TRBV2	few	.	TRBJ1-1	TGTGCCAGCAGTGAGGCCGCAAGGGGGACTGAAGCTTTCTTT	CASSEAARGTEAFF
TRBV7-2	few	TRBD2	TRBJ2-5	TGTGCCAGCAGCTCCGGGACTACGGAGACCCAGTACTTC	CASSSGTTETQYF
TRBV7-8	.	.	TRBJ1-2	TGTGCCAGCAGCATAAATGAGGGTTTCTATGGCTACACCTTC	CASSINEGFYGYTF
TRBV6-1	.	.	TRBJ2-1	TGTGCCAGCAGTGAAGCGGGGGGGCCTAGGAATGAGCAGTTCTTC	CASSEAGGPRNEQFF
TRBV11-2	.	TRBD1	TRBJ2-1	TGTGCCAGCAGCTTAGGGGTGGTAGGCGGGACAGGCGAAAAGCCCTACAATGAGCAGTTCTTC	CASSLGVVGGTGEKPYNEQFF
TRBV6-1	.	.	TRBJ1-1	TGTGCCAGCGGCGGGCGGGGATGGTCCACTGAAGCTTTCTTT	CASGGRGWSTEAFF
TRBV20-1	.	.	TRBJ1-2	TGCAGTGCTAGAGGTCGGATCTATGGCTACACCTTC	CSARGRIYGYTF
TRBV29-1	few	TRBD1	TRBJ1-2	TGCAGCGTTATAATCCCGGGACAGGGAATTGGCTACACCTTC	CSVIIPGQGIGYTF
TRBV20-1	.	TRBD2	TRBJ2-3	TGCAGTGCTAGCGGGGGGGAATATACGCAGTATTTT	CSASGGEYTQYF
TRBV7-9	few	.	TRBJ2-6	TGTGCCAGCAGCTTAATCGGTTGGTCTGGGGCCAACGTCCTGACTTTC	CASSLIGWSGANVLTF
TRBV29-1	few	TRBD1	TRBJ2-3	TGCAGCGTTGAAGAATGGAAGAACAGGGGGAGGACAGATACGCAGTATTTT	CSVEEWKNRGRTDTQYF
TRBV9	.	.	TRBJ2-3	TGTGCCAGCAGCGTACGGCAGAGGTCGGATACGCAGTATTTT	CASSVRQRSDTQYF
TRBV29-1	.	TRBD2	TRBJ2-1	TGCAGCGTTGACCCTGGGGGACTAGCGGGATACAATGAGCAGTTCTTC	CSVDPGGLAGYNEQFF
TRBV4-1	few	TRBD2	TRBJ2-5	TGCGCCAGCAGCCAAGCGCTAGCGGGAGTGGGTGAGACCCAGTACTTC	CASSQALAGVGETQYF